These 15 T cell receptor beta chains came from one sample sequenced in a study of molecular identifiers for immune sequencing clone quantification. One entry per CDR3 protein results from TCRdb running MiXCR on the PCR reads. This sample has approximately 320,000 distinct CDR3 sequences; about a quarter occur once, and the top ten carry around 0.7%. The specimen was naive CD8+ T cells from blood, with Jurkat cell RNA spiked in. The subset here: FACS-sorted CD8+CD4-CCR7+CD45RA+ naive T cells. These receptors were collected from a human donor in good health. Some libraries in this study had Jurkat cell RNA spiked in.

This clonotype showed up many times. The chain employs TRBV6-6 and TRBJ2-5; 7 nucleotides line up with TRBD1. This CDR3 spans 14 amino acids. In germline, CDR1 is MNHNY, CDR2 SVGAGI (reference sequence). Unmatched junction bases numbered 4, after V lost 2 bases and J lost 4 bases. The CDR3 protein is CASSYGGQVETQYF. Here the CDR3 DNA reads TGTGCCAGCAGTTACGGCGGACAGGTAGAGACCCAGTACTTC.

The CDR3 loop is CASSQSAGGHATYNEQFF. Here the CDR3 DNA reads TGCGCCAGCAGCCAAAGCGCGGGGGGACACGCGACCTACAATGAGCAGTTCTTC. The V and J genes are TRBV4-3 and TRBJ2-1; TRBD2 agrees at 8 bases. V dropped 2 bases and J dropped 2; count of bases not matched to a gene: 11. This CDR3 contains 18 residues. The germline V gene encodes CDR1 LGHNA and CDR2 YSLEER.

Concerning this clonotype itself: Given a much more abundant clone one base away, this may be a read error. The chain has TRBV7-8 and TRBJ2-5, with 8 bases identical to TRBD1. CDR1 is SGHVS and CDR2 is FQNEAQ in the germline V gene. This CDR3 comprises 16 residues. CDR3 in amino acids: CASSLPTGEDSESQYF. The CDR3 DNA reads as TGTGCCAGCAGCTTACCGACAGGGGAGGATTCGGAGAGCCAGTACTTC.

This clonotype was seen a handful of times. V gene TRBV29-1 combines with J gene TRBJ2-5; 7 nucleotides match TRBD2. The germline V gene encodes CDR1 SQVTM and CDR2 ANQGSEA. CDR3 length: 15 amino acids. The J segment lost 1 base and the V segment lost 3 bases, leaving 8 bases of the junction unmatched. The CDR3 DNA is TGCAGCGTTGAGGATGGGGGGGGGACCCAAGAGACCCAGTACTTC. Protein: CSVEDGGGTQETQYF.

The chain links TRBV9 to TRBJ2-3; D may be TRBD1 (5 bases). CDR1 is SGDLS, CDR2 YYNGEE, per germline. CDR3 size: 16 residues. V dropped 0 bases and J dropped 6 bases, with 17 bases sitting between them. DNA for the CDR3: TGTGCCAGCAGCGTAGCATTGGGGCCGGCGATGGATACGCAGTATTTT. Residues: CASSVALGPAMDTQYF.

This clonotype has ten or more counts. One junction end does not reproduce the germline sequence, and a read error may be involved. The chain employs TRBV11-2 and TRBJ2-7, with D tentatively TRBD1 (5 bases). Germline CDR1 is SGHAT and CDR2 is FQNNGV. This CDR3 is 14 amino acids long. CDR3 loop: CASSLGQGPYEQYF. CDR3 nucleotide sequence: TGTGCCAGCAGTTTAGGGCAGGGCCCCTACGAGCAGTACTTC.

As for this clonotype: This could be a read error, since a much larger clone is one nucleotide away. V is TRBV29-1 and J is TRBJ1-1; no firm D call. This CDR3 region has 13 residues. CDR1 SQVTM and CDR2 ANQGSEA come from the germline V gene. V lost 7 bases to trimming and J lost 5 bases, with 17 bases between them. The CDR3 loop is CSATGLGLTEAFF. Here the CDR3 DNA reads TGCAGCGCCACGGGATTGGGATTAACTGAAGCTTTCTTT.

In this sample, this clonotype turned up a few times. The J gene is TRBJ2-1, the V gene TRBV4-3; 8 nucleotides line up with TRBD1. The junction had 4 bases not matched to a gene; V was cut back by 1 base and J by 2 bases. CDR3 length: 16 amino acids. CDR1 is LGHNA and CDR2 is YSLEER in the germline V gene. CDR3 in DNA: TGCGCCAGCAGCCAAGGGAGGACAGGGACCTACAATGAGCAGTTCTTC. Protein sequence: CASSQGRTGTYNEQFF.

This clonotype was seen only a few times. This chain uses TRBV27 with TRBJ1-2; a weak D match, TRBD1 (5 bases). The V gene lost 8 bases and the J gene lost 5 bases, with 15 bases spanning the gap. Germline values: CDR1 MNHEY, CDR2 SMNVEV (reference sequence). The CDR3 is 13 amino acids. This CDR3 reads CASGLQGPYGYTF. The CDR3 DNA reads TGTGCCAGCGGGCTCCAGGGCCCTTATGGCTACACCTTC.

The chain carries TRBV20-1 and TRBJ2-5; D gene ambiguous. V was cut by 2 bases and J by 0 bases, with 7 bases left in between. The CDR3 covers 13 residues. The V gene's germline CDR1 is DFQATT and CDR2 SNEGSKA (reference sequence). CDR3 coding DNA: TGCAGTGCTAGACCCTCGTACCAAGAGACCCAGTACTTC. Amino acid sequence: CSARPSYQETQYF.

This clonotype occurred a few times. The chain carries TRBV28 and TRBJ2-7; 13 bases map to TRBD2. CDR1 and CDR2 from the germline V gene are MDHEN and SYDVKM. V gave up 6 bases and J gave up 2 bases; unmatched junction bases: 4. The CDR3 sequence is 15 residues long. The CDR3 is CASRGLAGPTYEQYF. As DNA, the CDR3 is TGTGCCAGCAGGGGACTAGCGGGACCTACCTACGAGCAGTACTTC. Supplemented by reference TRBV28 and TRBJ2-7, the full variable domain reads DVKVTQSSRYLVKRTGEKVFLECVQDMDHENMFWYRQDPGLGLRLIYFSYDVKMKEKGDIPEGYSVSREKKERFSLILESASTNQTSMYLCASRGLAGPTYEQYFGPGTRLTVT.

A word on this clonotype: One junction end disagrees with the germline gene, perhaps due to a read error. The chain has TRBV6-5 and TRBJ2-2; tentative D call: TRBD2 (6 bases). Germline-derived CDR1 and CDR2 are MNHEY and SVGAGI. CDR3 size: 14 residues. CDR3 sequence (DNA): TGTGCCAGCCATGTGTATCGTGGGACCGGGGGGCTGTTTTTT. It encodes CASHVYRGTGGLFF.

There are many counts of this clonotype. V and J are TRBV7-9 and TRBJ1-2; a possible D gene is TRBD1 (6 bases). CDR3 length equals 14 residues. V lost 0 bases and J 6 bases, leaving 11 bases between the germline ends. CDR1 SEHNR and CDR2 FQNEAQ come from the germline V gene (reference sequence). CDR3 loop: CASSLAEAGDGYTF. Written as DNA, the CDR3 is TGTGCCAGCAGCTTAGCAGAGGCAGGGGATGGCTACACCTTC.

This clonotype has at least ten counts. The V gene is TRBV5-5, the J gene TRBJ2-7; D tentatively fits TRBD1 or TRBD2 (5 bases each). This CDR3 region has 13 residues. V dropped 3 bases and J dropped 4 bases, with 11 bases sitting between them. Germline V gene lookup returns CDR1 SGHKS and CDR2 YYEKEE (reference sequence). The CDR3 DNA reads TGTGCCAGCAGCTCCGGGGACCCATACGAGCAGTACTTC. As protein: CASSSGDPYEQYF.

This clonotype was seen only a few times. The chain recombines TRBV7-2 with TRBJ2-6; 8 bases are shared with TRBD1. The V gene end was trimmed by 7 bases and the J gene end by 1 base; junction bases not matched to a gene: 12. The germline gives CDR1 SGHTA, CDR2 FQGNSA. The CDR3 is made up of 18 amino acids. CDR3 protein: CASTDQGAVRSGANVLTF. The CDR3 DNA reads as TGTGCCAGCACCGATCAGGGGGCAGTTCGATCTGGGGCCAACGTCCTGACTTTC.